This T cell receptor beta chain was profiled in a study of blood T cell repertoires in COVID-19 (dated by TCRdb to the early 2020s). About the full investigation: Collaborator samples came from the United States, Italy and Spain and covered acute and convalescent phases of COVID-19. The prospective study material was composed of cDNA or gDNA derived from T cells, B-cell-depleted T cells, or PBMCs. Subjects who had been exposed to COVID-19, were actively infected with it, or had recovered from it provided the deeply sampled blood TCRbeta repertoires that made up the dataset. The repertoires were made available in a free public database intended to serve as a resource for research on the immune response to SARS-CoV-2. The samples were drawn from two sources: the first 160 participants of the ongoing ImmuneRACE study, and 1,254 subjects contributed by 6 global collaborators. A de-identified subject ID, COVID-19 status, age in years and sex were almost always included in the sample metadata. Where available, HLA class I and class II types were obtained from metadata supplied by the sample provider rather than from assay-based typing.

Overall results and qualifications from the work: Clinical and demographic metadata were provided uncurated, with the amount varying by source and participant.

TCRbeta CDR3 regions were amplified from genomic DNA by means of the immunoSEQ Assay, a bias-controlled multiplex PCR. In the authors' own workflow: The number of nucleated cells in each sample was estimated by amplification of reference gene primers within the assay. To quantify the absolute abundance of each unique TCRbeta CDR3 rearrangement, sequence reads were collapsed and filtered. For each sample, productive Simpson clonality was calculated as the square root of Simpson's diversity index across productive rearrangements. Not all clones reach the TCRdb copy of this immuneACCESS table, which keeps in-frame sequences only. Checked studies attribute under half of the gap to unresolved V genes and leave the rest unexplained. That table gives V, J and clone size, and the DNA gave D and trimming. This sample gives about 250,000 clones in total; about 83% of them show up just once. The ten largest clonotypes hold 8.6% of the sample.

This clone was picked up a small number of times. Its specific antigen is unknown. Base qualities are missing; no much larger clone stands one base away. From a lookup of the germline V gene, CDR1 and CDR2 are SGDLS and YYNGEE. At the junction V is shortened by 0 bases and J by 8 bases, with 23 bases in between. The CDR3 holds 17 amino acids from the cysteine to the phenylalanine. Kept here is only the CDR3 DNA, which spans 51 bases and is read in frame from base 1. Collaborating institutions collected whole blood in K2EDTA tubes following their own protocols. For TCRbeta analysis, collaborators shipped samples as frozen whole blood, isolated PBMCs, or DNA extracted from either of those sample types.

The source material was peripheral blood. This chain is built from TRBV9 and TRBJ1-2, with an unclear D gene assignment. The TCR was taken from a man aged 35-49 years with active or convalescent COVID-19. The sequence in DNA is TGTGCCAGCAGCGTAGCTGAGGGCAGCGCCTTGTCGGGGGGCTACACCTTC. Its product reads: CASSVAEGSALSGGYTF.